Sequencing of this TCR beta chain was carried out in a study of blood T cell repertoires in COVID-19. The wider study: Samples of COVID-19 (acute and convalescent) were obtained from the United States, Italy and Spain.

There are 14 residues in the CDR3. In germline, CDR1 is SGHAT, CDR2 FQNNGV. After removal of 4 bases from V and 5 bases from J, the junction contained 5 bases not matched to a gene. Participant-given clinical history determined each cohort assignment. Authors' processing steps: Estimated nucleated cell counts came from reference gene primer amplification. Here immunoSEQ multiplex PCR was the method, and the copy in TCRdb shows in-frame clones only, minus some. Clone size and the V and J calls come from that table; the DNA yielded D and trimming. The sample lists about 180,000 clones; 70% to 85% were seen once.

The sequenced material came from PBMCs or T cells enriched from blood (not recorded which). V usage is TRBV11-2 and J usage is TRBJ2-1, with 7 nucleotides matching TRBD2. The clonotype was recovered from a man aged 50-60 years who had recovered from COVID-19. CDR3 sequence: CASSSQRGNNEQFF. The CDR3 DNA reads TGTGCCAGCAGCTCCCAGCGGGGAAACAATGAGCAGTTCTTC.